This T cell receptor beta chain was recorded in a study of vaccination and CD4 T cells after COVID-19. Turning to the study itself: In the convalescent cohort, there were six males and four females, two of them Hispanic.

Notes on this clonotype: Its antigen is still unknown.

Stated treatment: roughly nine-day PBMC culture with coronavirus spike peptide pools or control peptides (ViraFEST assay). Positive PCR tests dated from March to December 2020, predating US Alpha, Beta and Delta variants. Wells contained under 2.5 million PBMCs each, and these were cultured with around 10 IU/ml IL-2 and roughly 9.8 ug/ml peptide pools. With the Oncomine TCR Beta short-read assay, DNA from cultured CD4+ T cells was sequenced. TCRdb used MiXCR to reprocess the PCR reads, holding one entry per CDR3 protein. The sample comprises 13,000 or so distinct CDR3 sequences, nearly 45% of which are singletons, and less than 9% rests with the top ten. After removal of 2 bases from V and 4 bases from J, the junction contained 6 bases not matched to a gene. The CDR3 length is 14 residues. Germline V gene lookup returns CDR1 GTSNPN and CDR2 SVGIG (reference sequence).

This receptor was obtained from a human donor who had recovered from COVID-19. V gene TRBV30 combines with J gene TRBJ2-7; 9 bases are a match to TRBD2. The sequencing here drew on CD4+ T cells from blood, cultured in vitro, taken after SARS-CoV-2 vaccination. The CDR3: CAWSPATSGYEQYF. The CDR3, as DNA: TGTGCCTGGAGTCCGGCGACTAGCGGTTACGAGCAGTACTTC.